These 4 T cell receptor beta chains came from one sample sequenced in a study of T cells after yellow fever vaccination. MiXCR, run by TCRdb on the 5' RACE reads, gives a single entry per CDR3 protein. The sample has about 180,000 distinct CDR3 sequences, approximately 6.2% seen once. Sample: CD4+ T cells sorted from PBMCs, taken on the day of the first yellow fever vaccination. The receptor set was obtained from a man younger than 35 who received the YFV17D yellow fever vaccine.

This clonotype has ten or more counts. The V and J genes are TRBV18 and TRBJ2-7; TRBD1 or TRBD2 may be the D gene (5 bases each). Trimming shortened V by 0 bases and J by 2 bases, and 11 bases separated the two germline ends. Germline CDR1 KGHSH, CDR2 LQKENI. CDR3 length: 15 amino acids. The CDR3 here is CASSPPGRHTYEQYF. The CDR3 region has the DNA TGTGCCAGCTCACCACCGGGACGACACACCTACGAGCAGTACTTC. The full variable domain, rest sourced from reference TRBV18 and TRBJ2-7, is NAGVMQNPRHLVRRRGQEARLRCSPMKGHSHVYWYRQLPEEGLKFMVYLQKENIIDESGMPKERFSAEFPKEGPSILRIQQVVRGDSAAYFCASSPPGRHTYEQYFGPGTRLTVT.

There are a few counts of this clonotype. The DNA of the CDR3 is TGCAGTGCTAGAGATCAGCCAGCCTTAAACACTGAAGCTTTCTTT. Protein: CSARDQPALNTEAFF. The rearrangement uses TRBV20-1 and TRBJ1-1; D gene ambiguous. Germline CDR1 DFQATT, CDR2 SNEGSKA (reference sequence). V was pared by 0 bases and J by 2 bases, with 13 bases between. The CDR3 extends over 15 amino acids.

On this clonotype itself: The junction departs from the called germline gene at one end, perhaps through a read error. The rearrangement uses TRBV15 and TRBJ2-3; no clear D gene. The CDR3 contains 13 residues. Germline V gene data show CDR1 as LNHNV and CDR2 as YYDKDF (reference sequence). CDR3 DNA: TGTCCCACCAGCAGACCAAGTTCAGATACGCAGTATTTT. Encoded protein: CPTSRPSSDTQYF.

This clonotype came up many times. This chain links TRBV7-3 with TRBJ2-3, with D possibly matching TRBD2 (5 bases). V lost 1 base and J lost 4, with 24 bases in between. Germline-derived CDR1 and CDR2 are SGHTA and FQGTGA. This CDR3 has 19 amino acids. The CDR3 DNA reads TGTGCCAGCAGCTTAAACGGGATCGTCGCGGTGGGCGCACCAGATACGCAGTATTTT. Translating gives CASSLNGIVAVGAPDTQYF.